A single sample is the source of the 13 T cell receptor beta chains below, sequenced in a study of T cell responses to AZD1222 COVID-19 vaccine. Method: immunoSEQ multiplex PCR; TCRdb's copy keeps in-frame clones and lacks some. The table lists 69,000 or so clones, 88% of them singletons, with about 5% in the top ten. The sample in question was peripheral blood, obtained 28 days after the second dose of the MenACWY control vaccine. All receptors derive from an adult who received the MenACWY meningococcal vaccine as a control.

The V call is TRBV25-1, the J call TRBJ1-1; possible D gene TRBD1, 5 bases. Germline CDR1 is MGHDK and CDR2 is SYGVNS. V shed 2 bases and J shed 6 bases, with 16 bases lying between them. This CDR3 contains 15 residues. CDR3 in DNA: TGTGCCAGCAGTGAAAGTGGGCAGGGAACCGCTGAAGCTTTCTTT. Protein sequence: CASSESGQGTAEAFF.

The chain has TRBV2 and TRBJ1-3; a possible D gene is TRBD1 (5 bases). This CDR3 contains 14 residues. Germline-derived CDR1 and CDR2 are SNHLY and FYNNEI. V gave up 4 bases and J gave up 4 bases, with 11 bases separating them. The DNA of the CDR3 is TGTGCCAGCAGTGGACAGCCGGCGGGAAACACCATATATTTT. Its protein product is CASSGQPAGNTIYF.

The chain uses TRBV28 and TRBJ2-5; D call uncertain. The germline gives CDR1 MDHEN, CDR2 SYDVKM. Trimming removed 2 bases from V and 2 bases from J, with 3 bases in between. CDR3 length: 12 amino acids. The CDR3 region has the DNA TGTGCCAGCAGTTTAGGTCAAGAGACCCAGTACTTC. This sequence encodes CASSLGQETQYF.

The rearrangement uses TRBV12-3 or TRBV12-4 and TRBJ2-4; tentatively, D is TRBD2 (5 bases). V lost 6 bases and J 5 bases, leaving 8 bases between the germline ends. The CDR3 is 12 amino acids. CDR3 sequence: CASSPGENIQYF. The CDR3 DNA is TGTGCCAGCAGCCCCGGGGAAAACATTCAGTACTTC.

This chain links TRBV6-2 or TRBV6-3 with TRBJ1-6, with D possibly being TRBD1 (6 bases). With 6 bases removed from V and 2 bases from J, the gap between germline ends came to 17 bases. From germline, CDR1 is MNHEY and CDR2 SVGEGT. CDR3 length equals 17 residues. The CDR3 here is CASSPILQGPYNSPLHF. In DNA, the CDR3 is TGTGCCAGCAGCCCTATACTACAGGGCCCCTATAATTCACCCCTCCACTTT.

The CDR3 spells CASSFWQGRSEKLFF. The CDR3 DNA reads TGTGCCAGCAGTTTCTGGCAGGGGAGGAGTGAAAAACTGTTTTTT. This chain uses TRBV28 with TRBJ1-4; perhaps TRBD1 as D (6 bases). Germline values: CDR1 MDHEN, CDR2 SYDVKM. This CDR3 is built from 15 residues. Trimming took 3 bases from V and 7 from J, leaving 15 bases between them.

This sequence joins TRBV28 and TRBJ1-6, with 8 bases identical to TRBD1. This CDR3 comprises 16 residues. Germline loops: CDR1 MDHEN, CDR2 SYDVKM. V lost 5 bases and J lost 2; bases outside the gene matches: 5. DNA for the CDR3: TGTGCCAGCAGTCCGGACAGGGTGACCTATAATTCACCCCTCCACTTT. It translates to CASSPDRVTYNSPLHF.

This clone is a singleton in its sample. This sequence joins TRBV7-2 and TRBJ2-3, with D unclear. V was cut by 8 bases and J by 4 bases, with 10 bases left in between. This CDR3 is built from 12 residues. Germline-derived CDR1 and CDR2 are SGHTA and FQGNSA. CDR3 nucleotides: TGTGCCAGCGGTGGAGCCGCAGATACGCAGTATTTT. Its protein product is CASGGAADTQYF. Complete variable domain (other parts from reference TRBV7-2 and TRBJ2-3): GAGVSQSPSNKVTEKGKDVELRCDPISGHTALYWYRQSLGQGLEFLIYFQGNSAPDKSGLPSDRFSAERTGGSVSTLTIQRTQQEDSAVYLCASGGAADTQYFGPGTRLTVL.

This clone was recorded a few times. The rearrangement links TRBV25-1 to TRBJ2-7; D assignment may be TRBD1 or TRBD2 (5 bases each). This CDR3 is 15 amino acids long. Germline lookup yields CDR1 MGHDK and CDR2 SYGVNS. V lost 2 bases, J lost 0 bases, and 11 bases lay in between. In nucleotides, the CDR3 is TGTGCCAGCAGTGAACCGGGGCCAAGCTCCTACGAGCAGTACTTC. This translates into CASSEPGPSSYEQYF.

The rearrangement links TRBV6-5 to TRBJ2-5, with no clear D. V was shortened by 0 bases and J by 3 bases, with 8 bases between the two germline ends. In germline, CDR1 is MNHEY, CDR2 SVGAGI. The length of the CDR3 is 14 residues. In DNA, the CDR3 is TGTGCCAGCAGTTACTCGGGCAGTGAAGAGACCCAGTACTTC. It yields the protein CASSYSGSEETQYF.

This clone was recorded a few times. The rearrangement joins TRBV5-5 to TRBJ2-1; no clear D. V gave up 0 bases and J gave up 3 bases, with 4 bases separating them. CDR3 length: 13 residues. Germline CDR1 is SGHKS and CDR2 is YYEKEE (reference sequence). The CDR3 region is CASSLDYYNEQFF. The CDR3 region has the DNA TGTGCCAGCAGCTTGGACTACTACAATGAGCAGTTCTTC.

The chain couples TRBV6-5 to TRBJ2-2; no firm D call. CDR3 length: 15 amino acids. Germline V gene lookup returns CDR1 MNHEY and CDR2 SVGAGI. The V end was cut by 5 bases, the J end by 5 bases, with 15 bases between. In DNA form, the CDR3 reads TGTGCCAGCAGTCCCGCCCCGTTAGCAACCGGGGAGCTGTTTTTT. As protein: CASSPAPLATGELFF.

The chain couples TRBV4-3 to TRBJ2-2, with TRBD2 matching over 8 bases. Looked up from germline, CDR1 is LGHNA and CDR2 is YSLEER. The CDR3 sequence is 18 residues long. Trimming took 3 bases from V and 6 from J; bases not matched to a gene: 15. The CDR3 protein is CASSHTSSGGRLPGELFF. The CDR3 coding sequence is TGCGCCAGCAGCCATACCAGCTCGGGAGGGCGGCTTCCCGGGGAGCTGTTTTTT.